These T cell receptor beta chains were read from a single sample in a study of blood T cell repertoires in COVID-19. Sequenced by immunoSEQ multiplex PCR; TCRdb stores in-frame clones only, minus some. The sample consists of over 200,000 clones, roughly 87% of them appearing once. Sequencing was done on a sample of peripheral blood. The receptors were gathered from a human donor in a cohort sampled during active COVID-19. CDR3s include the opening cysteine and the closing phenylalanine or tryptophan. The D gene is left open where the match is weak. Expanded clones are given a class, and other clones once, few, many or no size at all.

D: NA
size: NA
J: TRBJ2-7
V: TRBV19
DNA: TGTGCCAGTACCCCGAGGGCTTGGGAAGCCTACGAGCAGTACTTC
CDR3: CASTPRAWEAYEQYF

D: TRBD2
size: NA
J: TRBJ2-7
V: TRBV19
DNA: TGTGCCAGTAGTACACGGACTAGCGGGTTGCCCTACGAGCAGTACTTC
CDR3: CASSTRTSGLPYEQYF

D: TRBD2
size: NA
J: TRBJ2-2
V: TRBV5-4
DNA: TGTGCCAGCAGCTCCCCCGGGCTAGCGGGGGGGAACACCGGGGAGCTGTTTTTT
CDR3: CASSSPGLAGGNTGELFF

D: TRBD2
size: NA
J: TRBJ2-7
V: TRBV4-3
DNA: TGCGCCAGCAGCCAAGATCTTCTAGCGGGAGTCTACGAGCAGTACTTC
CDR3: CASSQDLLAGVYEQYF

D: NA
size: NA
J: TRBJ2-6
V: TRBV29-1
DNA: TGCAGCGTGTTGAGGACAGATTCTGGGGCCAACGTCCTGACTTTC
CDR3: CSVLRTDSGANVLTF

D: NA
size: NA
J: TRBJ2-3
V: TRBV19
DNA: TGTGCCAGTAGTCCTAGCACAGATACGCAGTATTTT
CDR3: CASSPSTDTQYF

D: NA
size: NA
J: TRBJ2-7
V: TRBV6-2/TRBV6-3
DNA: TGTGCCAGCACCCCAAGCGGGTACGAGCAGTACTTC
CDR3: CASTPSGYEQYF

D: NA
size: NA
J: TRBJ2-7
V: TRBV6-2/TRBV6-3
DNA: TGTGCCAGCAGTTACTTACTGGGGCCTTACGAGCAGTACTTC
CDR3: CASSYLLGPYEQYF

D: TRBD1
size: NA
J: TRBJ2-7
V: TRBV18
DNA: TGTGCCAGCTCACCGGGACAGGTTACCGAGCAGTACTTC
CDR3: CASSPGQVTEQYF

D: TRBD1
size: NA
J: TRBJ2-5
V: TRBV2
DNA: TGTGCCAGCACTAGGGACAGTCAAGAGACCCAGTACTTC
CDR3: CASTRDSQETQYF

D: TRBD1
size: once
J: TRBJ1-2
V: TRBV9
DNA: TGTGCCAGCAGCGAAGGACAGGGGCTCATAGGTAACTATGGCTACACCTTC
CDR3: CASSEGQGLIGNYGYTF

D: TRBD1
size: NA
J: TRBJ2-7
V: TRBV6-5
DNA: TGTGCCAGCAGTTATGGGCAGGGGGAATACGAGCAGTACTTC
CDR3: CASSYGQGEYEQYF

D: TRBD2
size: NA
J: TRBJ2-7
V: TRBV30
DNA: TGTGCCTGGAGGAAAATTAGCGGGGAACCCTACGAGCAGTACTTC
CDR3: CAWRKISGEPYEQYF

D: NA
size: NA
J: TRBJ1-3
V: TRBV18
DNA: TGTGCCAGCTCATCCTTATTACAGTCTCGCTCTGGAAACACCATATATTTT
CDR3: CASSSLLQSRSGNTIYF